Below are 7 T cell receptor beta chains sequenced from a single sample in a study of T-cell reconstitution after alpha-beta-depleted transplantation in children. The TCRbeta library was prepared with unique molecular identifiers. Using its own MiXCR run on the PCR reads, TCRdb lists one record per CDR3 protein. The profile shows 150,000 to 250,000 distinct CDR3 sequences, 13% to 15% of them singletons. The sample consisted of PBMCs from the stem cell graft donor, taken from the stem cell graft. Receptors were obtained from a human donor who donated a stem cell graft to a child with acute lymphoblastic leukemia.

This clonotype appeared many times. The CDR3 DNA is TGTGCCAGCAGATCGACAGACCTTAACTATGGCTACACCTTC. Translated: CASRSTDLNYGYTF. The chain links TRBV6-1 to TRBJ1-2; D is perhaps TRBD1 (5 bases). The CDR3 covers 14 residues. Germline CDR1 is MNHNS and CDR2 is SASEGT. The V end lost 6 bases, the J end lost 1 base, and 12 bases lay between the germline ends.

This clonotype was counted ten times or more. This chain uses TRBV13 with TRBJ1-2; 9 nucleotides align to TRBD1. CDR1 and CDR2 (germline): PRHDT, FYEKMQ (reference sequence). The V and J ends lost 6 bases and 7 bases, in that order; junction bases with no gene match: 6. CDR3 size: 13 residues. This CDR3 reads CASRRQGVVGYTF. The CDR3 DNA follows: TGTGCCAGCAGAAGACAGGGGGTGGTTGGCTACACCTTC.

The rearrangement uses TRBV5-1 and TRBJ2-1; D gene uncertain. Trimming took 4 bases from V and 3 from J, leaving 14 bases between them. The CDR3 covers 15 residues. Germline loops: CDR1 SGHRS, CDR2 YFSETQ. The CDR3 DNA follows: TGCGCCAGCAGCCCAAATGCCTTCGACTACAATGAGCAGTTCTTC. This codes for CASSPNAFDYNEQFF.

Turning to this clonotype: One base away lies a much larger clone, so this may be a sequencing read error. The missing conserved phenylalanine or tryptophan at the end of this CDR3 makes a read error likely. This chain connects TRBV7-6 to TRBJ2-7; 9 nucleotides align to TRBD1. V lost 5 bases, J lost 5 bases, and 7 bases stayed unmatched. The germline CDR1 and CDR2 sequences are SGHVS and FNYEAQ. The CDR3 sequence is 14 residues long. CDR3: CASSPGTGYHEQYL. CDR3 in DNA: TGTGCCAGCAGCCCCGGGACAGGGTACCACGAGCAGTACCTC.

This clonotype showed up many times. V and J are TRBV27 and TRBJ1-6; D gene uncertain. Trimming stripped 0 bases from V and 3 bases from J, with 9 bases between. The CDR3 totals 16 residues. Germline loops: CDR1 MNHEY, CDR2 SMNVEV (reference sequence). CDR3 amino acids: CASSLSGVHYNSPLHF. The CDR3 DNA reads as TGTGCCAGCAGTTTATCCGGGGTTCACTATAATTCACCCCTCCACTTT.

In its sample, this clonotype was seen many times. Written as DNA, the CDR3 is TGTGCCAGCAGTTTAATGGAGTACAATGAGCAGTTCTTC. This codes for CASSLMEYNEQFF. This chain links TRBV12-3 or TRBV12-4 with TRBJ2-1; D gene unclear. The CDR3 contains 13 residues. The germline V and J ends were trimmed by 2 bases and 4 bases, with 6 bases remaining between them.

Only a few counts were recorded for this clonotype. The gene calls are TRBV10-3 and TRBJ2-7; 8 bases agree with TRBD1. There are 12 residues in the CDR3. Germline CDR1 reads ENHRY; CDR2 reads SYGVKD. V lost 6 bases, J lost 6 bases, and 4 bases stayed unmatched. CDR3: CAIRVTGGEQYF. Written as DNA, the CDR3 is TGTGCCATCAGGGTAACAGGGGGCGAGCAGTACTTC.